The 9 T cell receptor beta chains in this list originate from one sample, sequenced in a study of response to subunit inactivated influenza vaccine. Each CDR3 protein is one row after TCRdb ran MiXCR on the RT-PCR reads. The top ten clones hold less than 9% of a sample with 600,000 to 850,000 distinct CDR3 sequences, 13% to 15% of them seen once. The sequences come from PBMCs from blood, collected roughly 2 weeks before vaccination. The receptors were sampled from a man over 45 who received an inactivated influenza vaccine.

This clonotype was detected many times. This rearrangement joins TRBV4-1 to TRBJ2-7; perhaps D is TRBD1 or TRBD2 (5 bases each). The length of the CDR3 is 15 residues. Germline V gene data show CDR1 as MGHRA and CDR2 as YSYEKL. V gave up 2 bases and J gave up 5 bases, with 16 bases separating them. CDR3 sequence: CASSQILTGRNEQYF. The CDR3 nucleotides read TGCGCCAGCAGCCAAATTCTCACGGGACGCAACGAGCAGTACTTC.

This clonotype was seen only a few times. The rearrangement joins TRBV11-1 to TRBJ2-5, with 9 bases that match TRBD1. Trimming removed 2 bases from V and 4 bases from J; junction bases left unmatched: 17. The CDR3 length is 19 residues. Per the germline V gene, CDR1 is SGHAT and CDR2 is FQDESV (reference sequence). CDR3 loop: CASSLPDRTGDNPVETQYF. In nucleotides, the CDR3 is TGTGCCAGCAGCTTACCAGACCGGACAGGGGATAACCCTGTAGAGACCCAGTACTTC.

The gene calls are TRBV20-1 and TRBJ1-1; the match to TRBD1 covers 8 bases. The junction had 19 bases not matched to a gene; V was cut back by 1 base and J by 6 bases. Germline V gives CDR1 DFQATT, CDR2 SNEGSKA (reference sequence). The CDR3 is 18 amino acids. CDR3 residues: CSARVLRGRGQSVAEAFF. For the CDR3, the DNA is TGCAGTGCTAGAGTTCTACGGGGCAGGGGGCAATCTGTAGCTGAAGCTTTCTTT.

This clonotype was seen repeatedly, ten times or more. The chain recombines TRBV7-2 with TRBJ1-6; D is uncertain. V lost 1 base and J lost 9, with 16 bases in between. The germline V gene encodes CDR1 SGHTA and CDR2 FQGNSA. The CDR3 is 16 residues long. CDR3: CASSLEGAGTVSPLHF. CDR3 nucleotide sequence: TGTGCCAGCAGCTTAGAAGGTGCAGGAACGGTTTCACCCCTCCACTTT.

This clonotype occurred a few times. V usage is TRBV11-2 and J usage is TRBJ1-6; D is uncertain. This CDR3 is built from 14 residues. V shed 2 bases and J shed 9 bases, with 11 bases lying between them. Germline V lookup: CDR1 SGHAT, CDR2 FQNNGV. Written as DNA, the CDR3 is TGTGCCAGCAGCTTACACCTAACGGGTTCACCCCTCCACTTT. This codes for CASSLHLTGSPLHF.

The gene calls are TRBV6-2 or TRBV6-3 and TRBJ1-1; 8 bases are a match to TRBD1. The CDR3 is made up of 13 amino acids. Germline loops: CDR1 MNHEY, CDR2 SVGEGT. With V trimmed by 6 bases and J by 4 bases, 4 bases remained unmatched. The CDR3 here is CASRPGGGTEAFF. CDR3 DNA sequence: TGTGCCAGCAGGCCAGGGGGCGGCACTGAAGCTTTCTTT.

This clonotype was seen many times. The chain carries TRBV7-8 and TRBJ2-7; 7 nucleotides line up with TRBD2. Germline V lookup: CDR1 SGHVS, CDR2 FQNEAQ. J gave up 2 bases and V 5 bases, and 6 bases lay outside the gene matches. The CDR3 totals 14 residues. CDR3 nucleotides: TGTGCCAGCAGCGGGAGGGAGGGAACCTACGAGCAGTACTTC. This encodes CASSGREGTYEQYF. The variable domain in full, with the rest retrieved from reference TRBV7-8 and TRBJ2-7, is GAGVSQSPRYKVAKRGQDVALRCDPISGHVSLFWYQQALGQGPEFLTYFQNEAQLDKSGLPSDRFFAERPEGSVSTLKIQRTQQEDSAVYLCASSGREGTYEQYFGPGTRLTVT.

The sample holds a few counts of this clonotype. V gene TRBV7-2 combines with J gene TRBJ2-7; 7 bases are a match to TRBD1. This CDR3 comprises 15 residues. CDR1 is SGHTA and CDR2 is FQGNSA in the germline V gene. Germline trimming cut 5 bases from V and 5 bases from J; bases unmatched to any gene: 12. Here the CDR3 reads CASSKGAAQGNEQYF. The CDR3, as DNA: TGTGCCAGCAGCAAAGGAGCGGCACAGGGGAACGAGCAGTACTTC.

The chain employs TRBV5-6 and TRBJ2-1, with 7 bases lining up with TRBD1. CDR1 SGHDT and CDR2 YYEEEE come from the germline V gene. The CDR3 extends over 15 amino acids. Losses at the gene ends were 2 bases for V and 2 bases for J; bases not matched to a gene: 4. CDR3 nucleotide sequence: TGTGCCAGCAGCTTTTACGGGACAGCCTACAATGAGCAGTTCTTC. It encodes CASSFYGTAYNEQFF.